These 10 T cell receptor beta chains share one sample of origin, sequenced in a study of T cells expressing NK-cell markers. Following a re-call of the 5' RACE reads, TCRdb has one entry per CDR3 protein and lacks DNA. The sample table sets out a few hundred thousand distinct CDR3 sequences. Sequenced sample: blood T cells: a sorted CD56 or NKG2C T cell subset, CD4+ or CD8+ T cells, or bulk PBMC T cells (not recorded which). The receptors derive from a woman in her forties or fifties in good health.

The chain's CDR3 is CASSLAGTVQDTQYF. The rearrangement uses TRBV5-1 and TRBJ2-3; the D call from TCRdb, TRBD1, cannot be confirmed without DNA. The CDR3 has 15 amino acids. Germline V gene sequence: CDR1 SGHRS, CDR2 YFSETQ.

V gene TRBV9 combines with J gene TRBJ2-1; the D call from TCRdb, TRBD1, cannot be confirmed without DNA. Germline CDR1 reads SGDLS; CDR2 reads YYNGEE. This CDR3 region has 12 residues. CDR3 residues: CASSVLAGEQFF.

CDR3: CASSPPRDTNEAFF. The chain has TRBV7-2 and TRBJ1-1; the TRBD1 assignment by TCRdb is unverifiable without DNA. The CDR3 loop spans 14 amino acids. Germline V CDR1 and CDR2: SGHTA, FQGNSA.

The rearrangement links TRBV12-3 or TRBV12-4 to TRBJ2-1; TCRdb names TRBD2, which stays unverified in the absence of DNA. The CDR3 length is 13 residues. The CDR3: CASSLLSPDEQFF.

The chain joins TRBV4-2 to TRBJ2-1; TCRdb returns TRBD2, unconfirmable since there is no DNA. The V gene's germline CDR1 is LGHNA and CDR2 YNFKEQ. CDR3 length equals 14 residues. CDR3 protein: CASSQEAGVAEQFF.

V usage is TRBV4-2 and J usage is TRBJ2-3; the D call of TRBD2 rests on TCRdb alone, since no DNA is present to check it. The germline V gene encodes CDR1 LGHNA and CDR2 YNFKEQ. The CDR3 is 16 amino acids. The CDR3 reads CASSQGASSGTDTQYF.

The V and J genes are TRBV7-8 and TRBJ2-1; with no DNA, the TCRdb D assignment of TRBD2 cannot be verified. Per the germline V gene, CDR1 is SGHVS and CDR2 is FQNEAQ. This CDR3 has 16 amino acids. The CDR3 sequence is CASSLRPAGVYNEQFF.

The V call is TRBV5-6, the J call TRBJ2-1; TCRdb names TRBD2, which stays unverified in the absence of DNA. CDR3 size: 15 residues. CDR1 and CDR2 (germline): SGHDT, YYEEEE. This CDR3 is CASSAKSGGFNEQFF.

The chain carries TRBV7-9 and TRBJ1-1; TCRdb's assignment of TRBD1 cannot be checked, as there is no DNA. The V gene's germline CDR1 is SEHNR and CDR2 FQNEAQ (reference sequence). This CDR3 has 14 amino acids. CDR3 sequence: CASSNHRGYTEAFF.

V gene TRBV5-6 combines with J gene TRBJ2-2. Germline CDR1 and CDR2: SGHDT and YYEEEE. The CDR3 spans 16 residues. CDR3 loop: CASSRRTVLNTGELFF.